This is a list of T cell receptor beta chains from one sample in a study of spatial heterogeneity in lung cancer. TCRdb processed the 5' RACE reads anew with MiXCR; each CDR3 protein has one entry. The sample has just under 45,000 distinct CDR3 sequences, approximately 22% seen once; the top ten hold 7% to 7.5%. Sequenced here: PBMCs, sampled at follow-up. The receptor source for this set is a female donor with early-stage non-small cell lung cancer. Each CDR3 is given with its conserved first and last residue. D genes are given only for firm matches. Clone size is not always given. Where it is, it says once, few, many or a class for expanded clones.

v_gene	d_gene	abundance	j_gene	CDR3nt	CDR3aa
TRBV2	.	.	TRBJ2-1	TGTGCCAGCAGTGGGGTGGGTGAGCAGTTCTTC	CASSGVGEQFF
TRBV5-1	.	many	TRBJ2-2	TGCGCCAGCAGCATAGGAAGACCGGGCACCGGGGAGCTGTTTTTT	CASSIGRPGTGELFF
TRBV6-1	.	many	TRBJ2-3	TGTGCCAACAGGGCCAGCACAGATACGCAGTATTTT	CANRASTDTQYF
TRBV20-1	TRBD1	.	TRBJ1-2	TGCAGTGCTAGGGACAGGGGTTTGGGCTACACCTTC	CSARDRGLGYTF
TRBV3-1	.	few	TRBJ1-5	TGTGCCAGCAGCCTAGGGTATCAGCCCCAGCATTTT	CASSLGYQPQHF
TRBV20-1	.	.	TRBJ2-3	TGCACCATGCGGCAGGACATTATGGATACGCAGTATTTT	CTMRQDIMDTQYF
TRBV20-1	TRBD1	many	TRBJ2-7	TGCAGTGCCAGGGACAGGGTCGACGAGCAGTACTTC	CSARDRVDEQYF
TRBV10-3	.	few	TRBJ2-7	TGTGCCATCAGTGCTCGCGGGAACGAGCAGTACTTC	CAISARGNEQYF
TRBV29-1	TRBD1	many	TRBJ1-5	TGCAGCACTGGGACAGGCAATCAGCCCCAGCATTTT	CSTGTGNQPQHF
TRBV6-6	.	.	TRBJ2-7	TGTGCCAGCAGTTACAAAGTAGGCAGGGGGGACTACGAGCAGTACTTC	CASSYKVGRGDYEQYF